A single TCR beta chain is shown here with its context. The antigen remains undetermined. The multiple sclerosis control group was made up of treatment-naive patients with stable or active relapsing-remitting disease. TEMRA cells were FACS-enriched and CD8+ and CD4+ T cells negatively isolated. Reverse transcription used roughly 0.45 to 1 ug RNA and random hexamers. TCR beta CDR3 was amplified by immunoSEQ multiplex PCR. This amplification extended across 54 Vbeta and 13 Jbeta segments. MiXCR was run by TCRdb on the immunoSEQ multiplex PCR reads, yielding one entry per CDR3 protein. The sample has about 130,000 distinct CDR3 sequences, around 91% seen once. The data originate from a study of CD8 T cells in Susac syndrome. Study-wide findings and caveats: Acknowledgment was made by the study that its TCR sequencing and HLA analysis involved a relatively small number of individuals.

V lost 0 bases, J lost 7 bases, and 8 bases lay in between. The V gene's germline CDR1 is SGDLS and CDR2 YYNGEE. CDR3 length equals 13 residues. This chain connects TRBV9 to TRBJ2-1; unclear D gene. Sequenced: CD8+ T cells from PBMCs. This receptor was obtained from a human donor with multiple sclerosis. The CDR3 region is CASSVGLGNEQFF. DNA of the CDR3: TGTGCCAGCAGCGTAGGACTCGGGAATGAGCAGTTCTTC.